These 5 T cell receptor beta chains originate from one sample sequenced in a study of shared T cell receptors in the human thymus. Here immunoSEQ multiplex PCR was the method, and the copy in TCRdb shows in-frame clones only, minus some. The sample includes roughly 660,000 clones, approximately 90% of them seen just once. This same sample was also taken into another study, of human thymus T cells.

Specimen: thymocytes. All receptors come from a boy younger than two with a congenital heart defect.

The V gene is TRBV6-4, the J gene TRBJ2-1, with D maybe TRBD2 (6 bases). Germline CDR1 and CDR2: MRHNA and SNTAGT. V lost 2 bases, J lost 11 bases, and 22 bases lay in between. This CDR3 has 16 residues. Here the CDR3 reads CASSDGGDGGLRQQFF. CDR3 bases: TGTGCCAGCAGTGACGGCGGGGACGGGGGACTCCGACAGCAGTTCTTC.

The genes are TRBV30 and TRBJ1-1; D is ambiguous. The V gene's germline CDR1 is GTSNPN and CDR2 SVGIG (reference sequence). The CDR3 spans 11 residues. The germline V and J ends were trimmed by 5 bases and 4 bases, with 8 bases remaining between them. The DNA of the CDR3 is TGTGCCTGGGAGGGTAGCACTGAAGCTTTCTTT. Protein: CAWEGSTEAFF.

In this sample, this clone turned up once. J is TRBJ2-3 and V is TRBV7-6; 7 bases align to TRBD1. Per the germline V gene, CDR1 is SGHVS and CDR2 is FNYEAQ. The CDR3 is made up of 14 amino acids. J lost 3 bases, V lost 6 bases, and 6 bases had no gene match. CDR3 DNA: TGTGCCAGCAGTCCCGACAGGGTGACAGATACGCAGTATTTT. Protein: CASSPDRVTDTQYF. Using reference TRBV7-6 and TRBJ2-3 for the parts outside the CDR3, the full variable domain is GAGVSQSPRYKVTKRGQDVALRCDPISGHVSLYWYRQALGQGPEFLTYFNYEAQQDKSGLPNDRFSAERPEGSISTLTIQRTEQRDSAMYRCASSPDRVTDTQYFGPGTRLTVL.

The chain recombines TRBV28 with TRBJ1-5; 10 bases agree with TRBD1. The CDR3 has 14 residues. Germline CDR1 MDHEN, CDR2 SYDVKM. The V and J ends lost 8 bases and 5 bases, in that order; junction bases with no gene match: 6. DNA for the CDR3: TGTGCCAGCTGTACCGGGACAGGGGATCAGCCCCAGCATTTT. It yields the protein CASCTGTGDQPQHF.

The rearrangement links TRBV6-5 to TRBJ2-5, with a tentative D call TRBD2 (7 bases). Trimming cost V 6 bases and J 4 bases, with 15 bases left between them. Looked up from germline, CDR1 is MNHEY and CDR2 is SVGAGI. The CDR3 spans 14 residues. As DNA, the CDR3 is TGTGCCAGCAGACCCGCGGGGGCGGGAGAGACCCAGTACTTC. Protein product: CASRPAGAGETQYF.